The 17 T cell receptor beta chains below were found in one sample sequenced in a study of T-cell reconstitution after alpha-beta-depleted transplantation in children. Unique molecular identifiers were used to barcode this TCRbeta library. TCRdb re-analysed the PCR reads in MiXCR, keeping a single row per CDR3 protein. The repertoire holds about 980,000 distinct CDR3 sequences, with about 26% as singletons. The sample in question was PBMCs, mostly from graft donor cells, obtained 360 days after TCRalphabeta/CD19-depleted stem cell transplant. These receptors were obtained from a boy under three years old who had a stem cell transplant for SCID, so the T cells may come from the graft donor.

This clonotype was detected a few times. The chain combines TRBV29-1 with TRBJ2-3; D is possibly TRBD2 (6 bases). The length of the CDR3 is 12 residues. The germline gives CDR1 SQVTM, CDR2 ANQGSEA. Trimming took 6 bases from V and 5 from J, leaving 12 bases between them. The CDR3 DNA sequence: TGCAGCGTATACCAGGGAGGAGATACGCAGTATTTT. Residues: CSVYQGGDTQYF.

This clonotype was detected only a few times. This chain joins TRBV9 and TRBJ2-6; D remains unclear. V was shortened by 1 base and J by 0 bases, with 5 bases between the two germline ends. Germline loops: CDR1 SGDLS, CDR2 YYNGEE. The CDR3 has 15 amino acids. The CDR3 is CASSVRTSGANVLTF. The DNA of the CDR3 is TGTGCCAGCAGCGTACGCACCTCTGGGGCCAACGTCCTGACTTTC.

J is TRBJ2-3 and V is TRBV29-1; a possible D gene is TRBD2 (6 bases). The CDR3 runs 14 residues. From germline, CDR1 is SQVTM and CDR2 ANQGSEA. The V and J ends lost 3 bases and 8 bases respectively, with 18 bases between them. The DNA of the CDR3 is TGCAGCGTTGACGCGGGGTCGAGGAGTCGTACGCAGTATTTT. It specifies CSVDAGSRSRTQYF.

The chain links TRBV6-2 or TRBV6-3 to TRBJ1-1; 7 bases are shared with TRBD1. CDR3 length: 14 residues. The V gene end was trimmed by 6 bases and the J gene end by 4 bases; junction bases not matched to a gene: 8. The germline V gene encodes CDR1 MNHEY and CDR2 SVGEGT. The CDR3 sequence: CASRESTGITEAFF. The CDR3 region has the DNA TGTGCCAGCAGAGAATCGACAGGGATCACTGAAGCTTTCTTT.

This clonotype has only a few counts. The rearrangement uses TRBV10-3 and TRBJ1-1, with D possibly matching TRBD1 (5 bases). The CDR3 extends over 18 amino acids. V was clipped by 6 bases and J by 5 bases, with 28 bases between them. Per germline, CDR1 ENHRY and CDR2 SYGVKD. DNA for the CDR3: TGTGCCATCAGGGATGACAGCGTCCGGCAGATAGGGCCGACTGAAGCTTTCTTT. Translated: CAIRDDSVRQIGPTEAFF.

The rearrangement links TRBV5-6 to TRBJ2-7; 8 nucleotides line up with TRBD1. The ends lost 4 bases at V and 3 bases at J; junction bases unmatched: 9. The CDR3 runs to 15 residues. Germline-derived CDR1 and CDR2 are SGHDT and YYEEEE. This chain's CDR3 is CASSPRTGLFYEQYF. Written as DNA, the CDR3 is TGTGCCAGCAGCCCTAGGACAGGGTTGTTCTACGAGCAGTACTTC.

The chain is built from TRBV12-3 or TRBV12-4 and TRBJ2-3; TRBD2 matches at 9 bases. J gave up 5 bases and V 5 bases, and 8 bases lay outside the gene matches. The CDR3 contains 15 residues. The CDR3 bases are TGTGCCAGCAGTGCCTCTAGCGGGACCATAGATACGCAGTATTTT. Protein product: CASSASSGTIDTQYF.

V is TRBV12-3 or TRBV12-4 and J is TRBJ1-2; D unresolved. The CDR3 is made up of 15 amino acids. V was clipped by 4 bases and J by 8 bases, with 20 bases between them. The CDR3 is CASSSSSQRERGYTF. In DNA form, the CDR3 reads TGTGCCAGCAGTTCCTCCTCACAGCGGGAAAGGGGCTACACCTTC.

This clonotype has just a few counts. The chain links TRBV28 to TRBJ1-2; no clear D gene. Trimming removed 2 bases from V and 2 bases from J, with 9 bases in between. Germline V gives CDR1 MDHEN, CDR2 SYDVKM. The CDR3 loop spans 14 amino acids. CDR3 amino acids: CASSLGGENYGYTF. As DNA, the CDR3 is TGTGCCAGCAGTTTAGGCGGGGAGAACTATGGCTACACCTTC.

In this sample, this clonotype turned up a few times. This chain uses TRBV20-1 with TRBJ2-1, with 7 bases identical to TRBD2. The CDR3 runs to 13 residues. CDR1 DFQATT and CDR2 SNEGSKA come from the germline V gene (reference sequence). V dropped 6 bases and J dropped 2; count of bases not matched to a gene: 4. CDR3 amino acids: CSAPAGAYNEQFF. The CDR3 coding sequence is TGCAGTGCCCCGGCGGGGGCCTACAATGAGCAGTTCTTC.

This clonotype was seen a few times. The gene calls are TRBV12-3 or TRBV12-4 and TRBJ2-7; 8 bases match TRBD2. V trimming: 5 bases; J trimming: 2 bases; junction bases outside the gene matches: 2. The CDR3 consists of 13 residues. The CDR3 loop is CASSTSGTYEQYF. The DNA of the CDR3 is TGTGCCAGCAGTACTAGCGGAACCTACGAGCAGTACTTC.

The V and J genes are TRBV4-3 and TRBJ2-7; D not certain. The CDR3 runs to 13 residues. Germline V lookup: CDR1 LGHNA, CDR2 YSLEER. Trimming removed 3 bases from V and 4 bases from J, with 10 bases in between. The CDR3 reads CASSQEMGYEQYF. The DNA for the CDR3 is TGCGCCAGCAGCCAGGAGATGGGGTACGAGCAGTACTTC.

The CDR3: CASSLLGGGGHPYEQYF. The DNA of the CDR3 is TGTGCCAGCAGTTTACTCGGCGGCGGGGGGCATCCCTACGAGCAGTACTTC. The V and J genes are TRBV27 and TRBJ2-7, with 8 bases identical to TRBD2. CDR3 length: 17 residues. The germline gives CDR1 MNHEY, CDR2 SMNVEV (reference sequence). V lost 2 bases, J lost 2 bases, and 11 bases stayed unmatched.

The chain couples TRBV7-8 to TRBJ1-2; D gene unclear. Per germline, CDR1 SGHVS and CDR2 FQNEAQ. The CDR3 contains 16 residues. V gave up 4 bases and J gave up 5 bases, with 20 bases separating them. The CDR3 loop is CASSSFPGPIPYGYTF. For the CDR3, the DNA is TGTGCCAGCAGCTCTTTTCCAGGACCAATACCGTATGGCTACACCTTC.

This clonotype was detected a few times. The V gene is TRBV12-3 or TRBV12-4, the J gene TRBJ2-7; no clear D gene. Trimming shortened V by 2 bases and J by 6 bases, and 8 bases separated the two germline ends. The CDR3 extends over 12 amino acids. The CDR3 DNA reads TGTGCCAGCAGTTTAATTATGGGCGAGCAGTACTTC. This codes for CASSLIMGEQYF.

The CDR3 reads CASRSPVSYNEQFF. DNA of the CDR3: TGTGCCAGCAGGTCCCCTGTCTCCTACAATGAGCAGTTCTTC. The chain couples TRBV12-3 or TRBV12-4 to TRBJ2-1; D gene ambiguous. The CDR3 runs to 14 residues. V lost 6 bases and J lost 0, with 9 bases in between.

This clonotype was detected a few times. The chain is built from TRBV9 and TRBJ2-5, with 12 bases that match TRBD2. The length of the CDR3 is 17 residues. CDR1 SGDLS and CDR2 YYNGEE come from the germline V gene. Germline trimming cut 0 bases from V and 1 base from J; bases unmatched to any gene: 4. CDR3 bases: TGTGCCAGCAGCGTAGGGCTAGCGGGGGGGTCCCAAGAGACCCAGTACTTC. Translating gives CASSVGLAGGSQETQYF.